The 19 T cell receptor beta chains below were found in one sample sequenced in a study of T cell responses to AZD1222 COVID-19 vaccine. Profiled with immunoSEQ multiplex PCR; TCRdb holds only in-frame clones, not every one. The listing contains about 140,000 clones. The sequencing input was peripheral blood. The receptors stem from an adult in good health.

V usage is TRBV6-6 and J usage is TRBJ2-2, with D hard to call. Germline V lookup: CDR1 MNHNY, CDR2 SVGAGI (reference sequence). This CDR3 region has 14 residues. V was shortened by 4 bases and J by 3 bases, with 9 bases between the two germline ends. The CDR3 nucleotides are TGTGCCAGCAGTTTCCACCAGGACACCGGGGAGCTGTTTTTT. Translated, it gives CASSFHQDTGELFF.

The gene calls are TRBV6-1 and TRBJ1-2, with D possibly TRBD1 on 6 matching bases. Germline V gene sequence: CDR1 MNHNS, CDR2 SASEGT. Trimming took 0 bases from V and 4 from J, leaving 15 bases between them. CDR3 length equals 16 residues. This CDR3 reads CASSEAGRGALYGYTF. The CDR3 region has the DNA TGTGCCAGCAGTGAAGCGGGGAGGGGGGCCCTCTATGGCTACACCTTC.

This rearrangement joins TRBV4-2 to TRBJ1-6, with 9 bases lining up with TRBD1. The V segment lost 3 bases and the J segment 1 base; nucleotides outside the gene matches: 4. Germline CDR1 reads LGHNA; CDR2 reads YNFKEQ. The CDR3 is 17 residues long. The CDR3, as DNA: TGTGCCAGCAGCCAGGGACAGGGAGGATCCTATAATTCACCCCTCCACTTT. As protein: CASSQGQGGSYNSPLHF.

The chain combines TRBV5-1 with TRBJ1-4; the match to TRBD1 covers 9 bases. The CDR3 has 17 residues. V shed 4 bases, J shed 3 bases, and the junction held 10 bases outside the gene matches. The V gene's germline CDR1 is SGHRS and CDR2 YFSETQ. CDR3 nucleotide sequence: TGCGCCAGCAGCCCGGAACAGGGGGCGATTTCTAATGAAAAACTGTTTTTT. This gives the protein CASSPEQGAISNEKLFF.

This chain joins TRBV4-1 and TRBJ1-4, with D hard to call. CDR3 length: 15 residues. Deletions cut 4 bases from V and 1 base from J, with 10 bases between. CDR1 is MGHRA and CDR2 is YSYEKL in the germline V gene. The CDR3 protein is CASSPPGRTNEKLFF. In DNA, the CDR3 is TGCGCCAGCAGCCCCCCCGGGAGAACTAATGAAAAACTGTTTTTT.

The V call is TRBV25-1, the J call TRBJ1-2; 9 bases align to TRBD1. Germline V gene data show CDR1 as MGHDK and CDR2 as SYGVNS. Germline trimming cut 9 bases from V and 5 bases from J; bases unmatched to any gene: 10. This CDR3 contains 14 residues. The CDR3: CASRPTGGTYGYTF. For the CDR3, the DNA is TGTGCCAGTAGACCAACAGGGGGCACATATGGCTACACCTTC.

The V call is TRBV7-2, the J call TRBJ1-1; TRBD1 matches 11 bases. The germline CDR1 and CDR2 sequences are SGHTA and FQGNSA. V gave up 5 bases and J gave up 9 bases; unmatched junction bases: 8. This CDR3 is 14 amino acids long. CDR3 region: CASSPTTDRGQAFF. The CDR3 DNA is TGTGCCAGCAGCCCAACGACGGACAGGGGGCAAGCTTTCTTT.

The chain links TRBV3-1 (or the pseudogene TRBV3-2) to TRBJ2-1; TRBD1 aligns across 7 bases. Trimming removed 4 bases from V and 4 bases from J; junction bases left unmatched: 1. Germline CDR1 and CDR2: LGHDT and YNNKEL (reference sequence). The length of the CDR3 is 13 residues. The CDR3 DNA is TGTGCCAGCAGCCGACAGGGTTACAATGAGCAGTTCTTC. This translates into CASSRQGYNEQFF.

V gene TRBV6-6 combines with J gene TRBJ1-1, with D possibly TRBD1 on 5 matching bases. Germline CDR1 MNHNY, CDR2 SVGAGI (reference sequence). This CDR3 spans 14 amino acids. V dropped 5 bases and J dropped 2 bases, with 12 bases sitting between them. The CDR3 DNA reads TGTGCCAGCAGTCACAGGTTGGATAACACTGAAGCTTTCTTT. Translation: CASSHRLDNTEAFF.

The chain recombines TRBV6-2 or TRBV6-3 with TRBJ1-5, with 7 positions matching TRBD1. J lost 0 bases, V lost 2 bases, and 13 bases had no gene match. Per the germline V gene, CDR1 is MNHEY and CDR2 is SVGEGT. The CDR3 sequence is 19 residues long. The CDR3 bases are TGTGCCAGCAGTTACGAGGGGGCTCGGGGCTGGTATAGCAATCAGCCCCAGCATTTT. Translated, it gives CASSYEGARGWYSNQPQHF.

As for this clone: This CDR3 is also generated by other DNA sequences in the sample. The chain has TRBV19 and TRBJ1-2; D not resolved. V was trimmed by 5 bases and J by 2 bases, leaving 9 bases between them. The CDR3 sequence is 13 residues long. Germline CDR1 reads LNHDA; CDR2 reads SQIVND (reference sequence). CDR3 sequence: CASSVGGNYGYTF. The CDR3 nucleotides read TGTGCCAGTAGTGTAGGAGGGAACTATGGCTACACCTTC.

CDR3 in amino acids: CASSRWTGNRPEQYF. CDR3 in DNA: TGTGCCAGCAGCCGTTGGACAGGTAATCGACCCGAGCAGTACTTC. The V and J genes are TRBV3-1 (or the pseudogene TRBV3-2) and TRBJ2-7; 7 bases line up with TRBD1. The CDR3 has 15 amino acids. CDR1 and CDR2 (germline): LGHDT, YNNKEL (reference sequence). Unmatched junction bases numbered 12, after V lost 4 bases and J lost 6 bases.

The chain links TRBV29-1 to TRBJ1-2; the match to TRBD1 covers 12 bases. The V gene's germline CDR1 is SQVTM and CDR2 ANQGSEA. After removal of 4 bases from V and 8 bases from J, the junction contained 11 bases not matched to a gene. This CDR3 spans 15 amino acids. CDR3 DNA sequence: TGCAGCGTTGTTCTTTGGGACAGGGGGCTGGAAGGCTACACCTTC. Amino acids: CSVVLWDRGLEGYTF.

The chain links TRBV10-3 to TRBJ1-1; D remains unclear. CDR1 and CDR2 (germline): ENHRY, SYGVKD. V was pared by 5 bases and J by 0 bases, with 7 bases between. The CDR3 covers 13 residues. DNA for the CDR3: TGTGCCATCAGTCCATCGGTGAACACTGAAGCTTTCTTT. Amino acid sequence: CAISPSVNTEAFF.

The chain recombines TRBV19 with TRBJ1-2; 10 nucleotides align to TRBD1. Germline V CDR1 and CDR2: LNHDA, SQIVND (reference sequence). The CDR3 is 13 amino acids. The trim removed 5 bases at V and 6 bases at J, leaving 3 bases unmatched. CDR3 bases: TGTGCCAGTAGTCTCGACAGGGGGCATGGCTACACCTTC. Translated: CASSLDRGHGYTF.

The chain joins TRBV19 to TRBJ1-4; D is possibly TRBD1 (5 bases). The ends were cut back, 3 bases at V and 3 bases at J, with 8 bases in the middle. CDR1 is LNHDA and CDR2 is SQIVND in the germline V gene (reference sequence). The CDR3 runs to 14 residues. In DNA, the CDR3 is TGTGCCAGTAGTATCTCCAGGGCTAATGAAAAACTGTTTTTT. Amino acid sequence: CASSISRANEKLFF. The whole variable domain, filled in from reference TRBV19 and TRBJ1-4, reads DGGITQSPKYLFRKEGQNVTLSCEQNLNHDAMYWYRQDPGQGLRLIYYSQIVNDFQKGDIAEGYSVSREKKESFPLTVTSAQKNPTAFYLCASSISRANEKLFFGSGTQLSVL.

V is TRBV7-9 and J is TRBJ1-1; D unclear. Trimming removed 3 bases from V and 8 bases from J, with 13 bases in between. Germline V gene lookup returns CDR1 SEHNR and CDR2 FQNEAQ (reference sequence). The CDR3 contains 13 residues. CDR3 DNA sequence: TGTGCCAGCAGCTTTGGATCGGCCCGAGAAGCTTTCTTT. Translation gives CASSFGSAREAFF.

This chain uses TRBV21-1 with TRBJ1-5. TRBV21-1 is described as a pseudogene. The CDR3 length is 11 residues. The DNA of the CDR3 is TGTGCCAGCAGCAAATTCCAGCCCCAGCATTTT. Protein sequence: CASSKFQPQHF.

V gene TRBV5-1 combines with J gene TRBJ2-1; D possibly corresponds to TRBD2 (7 bases). Germline V gives CDR1 SGHRS, CDR2 YFSETQ. V gave up 3 bases and J gave up 5 bases, with 15 bases separating them. The CDR3 covers 15 residues. CDR3 nucleotide sequence: TGCGCCAGCAGCTATCCCGGGGGGCAGAACAATGAGCAGTTCTTC. Its translation is CASSYPGGQNNEQFF.